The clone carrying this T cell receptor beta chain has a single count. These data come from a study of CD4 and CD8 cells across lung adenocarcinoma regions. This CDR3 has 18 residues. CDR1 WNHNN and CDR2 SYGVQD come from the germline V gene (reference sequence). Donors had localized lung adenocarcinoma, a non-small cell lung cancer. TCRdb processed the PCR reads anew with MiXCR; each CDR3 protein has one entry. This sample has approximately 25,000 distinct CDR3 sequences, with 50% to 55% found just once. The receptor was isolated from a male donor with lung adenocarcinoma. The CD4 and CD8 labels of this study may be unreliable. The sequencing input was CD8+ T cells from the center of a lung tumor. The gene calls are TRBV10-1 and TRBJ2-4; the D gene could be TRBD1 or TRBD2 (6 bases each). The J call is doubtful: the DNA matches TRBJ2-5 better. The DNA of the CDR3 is TGCGCCAGCAGTGAGTCGGGGGGCGGGGAGCTTCACAAAGAGACCCAGTACTTC. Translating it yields CASSESGGGELHKETQYF.